What follows is one T cell receptor (beta chain) and its context. This clonotype was detected many times. The target of this receptor is not known. Qualities for individual bases were not recorded, and no much larger clone is one base off. Ophthalmopathy patients had moderately to severely active disease, with a Clinical Activity Score of 3 or more, a NOSPECS grade of 4 or more, and a disease duration of less than 3 months. Any patient with an uncontrolled infection, another autoimmune disease, pregnancy or lactation was excluded. Diagnoses relied on clinical symptoms, serum thyroxine and TRAb, thyroid ultrasound and orbital computed tomography. Ficoll-Paque density gradient centrifugation was used to isolate PBMCs from about 9 ml of fresh peripheral blood. Trizol reagent was used to extract total RNA, and RNA quality was then checked on an Agilent 2100 Bioanalyzer. The CDR3, from cysteine to phenylalanine, totals 13 residues. The retained sequence is limited to the CDR3, 39 bases, with the frame set at the first base. At the junction V is shortened by 4 bases and J by 6 bases, with 10 bases in between. CDR1 and CDR2, looked up from the germline V gene, are SGHTA and FQGNSA.

This record comes from a study of T cells in Graves' hyperthyroidism and ophthalmopathy (dated by TCRdb to the late 2010s). Background on the whole study: Peripheral blood samples were taken at initial diagnosis, before any treatment was given. An independent validation cohort of around 20 hyperthyroidism patients and over 15 patients who later progressed to ophthalmopathy tested prospective prediction of ophthalmopathy. TCR V-J signatures able to tell the groups apart were searched for in a discovery cohort of 90 to 100 patients, of whom approximately 40 had Graves' ophthalmopathy and 57 had stable Graves' hyperthyroidism. The 95 to 100 discovery patients were randomly divided into training and test sets at a 7:3 ratio. After blood sampling, hyperthyroidism patients were treated with methimazole at a starting dose of 30 mg daily, and ophthalmopathy patients were treated with high-dose intravenous methylprednisolone. The paper describes TCR Vbeta CDR3 sequencing of 140 or so peripheral blood samples, made up of approximately 40 ophthalmopathy patients, 70 to 80 hyperthyroidism patients and some 17 progressor patients. In several Graves' hyperthyroidism patients, the study also compared T-cell repertoires from thyroid tissue with T-cell repertoires from blood.

TCR beta CDR3 regions were amplified from RNA transcripts. For the first round of RT-PCR on the TCR CDR3, the HTBI primer set was used together with the Qiagen OneStep RT-PCR kit. Libraries were constructed in a second round of multiplex PCR, after which size selection and purification were carried out. The libraries were sequenced on an Illumina HiSeq2000 using paired-end 100 bp reads. In the authors' own workflow: Raw data were processed with SOAPnuke, discarding reads with adapters, uncalled bases, mean Phred below 15, or no exact constant-primer or identifier match. COPE v1.2.5 was used to merge high-quality paired reads, and clonotypes were defined as unique nucleotide sequences. MiTCR v1.1 was used to align the clonotypes against IMGT TRBV, TRBD and TRBJ reference segments. Only V-J combinations with frequency above 0.0001, covering about 99% of repertoires, were analysed. A TCS score was defined as the ratio between F50 (clonal expansion) and ExV (chaos), using BLOSUM62-based TCRdist between CDR3 peptides within each V-J. Welch's t-statistics and random forest reduced just over 500 V-J features to roughly 13, which were used in a naive Bayes classifier (R e1071). The public reads were reprocessed in TCRdb via fastp at Q25 and MiXCR, keeping in-frame beta chains. Duplicate CDR3 protein sequences are folded into a single record with the most common DNA and genes. These V and J calls rely on TCRdb rather than the paper's analysis. The sample profile shows fewer than 750,000 distinct CDR3 sequences; approximately 14% of them were found once. Of the sample, roughly an eighth falls within the top ten clones.

Here is what the overall study found, with its caveats: In validation, progression to ophthalmopathy was predicted by the model with around 70% sensitivity and approximately 78% specificity, a median of 6.5 months before onset. Sample size was not statistically predetermined, and blinding of investigators to group allocation was not performed. Blood samples also contained most of the expanded thyroid clonotypes (frequency above 0.001), which suggests that blood repertoires may reflect thyroid immune responses. In cross-validation, a model built on a 13 V-J signature told ophthalmopathy apart from stable hyperthyroidism with approximately 90% sensitivity and roughly 81% specificity, and in testing the same model reached 80%/75%.

The chain employs TRBV7-2 and TRBJ2-1; the D region possibly corresponds to TRBD1 (6 bases align). This receptor was taken from a woman aged 45-60 years with Graves' ophthalmopathy. Sequencing was done on a sample of blood. The CDR3 reads as follows: CASSSQQGNEQFF. At the DNA level, the sequence is TGTGCCAGCAGCTCTCAACAGGGCAATGAGCAGTTCTTC.